Sequencing of this T cell receptor (beta chain) was carried out in a study of CD8 T cells in ankylosing spondylitis (dated by TCRdb to 2016 to 2017). About the full investigation: To find TCR variants linked to disease, the study profiled T cell receptor beta repertoires in ankylosing spondylitis patients and healthy donors. In total, the full study cohort was made up of some 110 healthy donors and approximately 27 ankylosing spondylitis patients. Peripheral blood samples were taken, and synovial fluid was additionally collected from ankylosing spondylitis patients.

The investigation overall reported the following: Blood from ankylosing spondylitis patients appeared to be characterized by a TCR beta motif made up of about 8 highly homologous amino acid variants. According to the report, matched synovial fluid samples from ankylosing spondylitis patients were significantly enriched for the disease-linked clones. A CD8+ phenotype was shown by the disease-linked clones, which were found at relatively low frequencies in peripheral blood. Some TCR beta motif variants had previously been reported in synovial fluid and blood of reactive arthritis patients, which suggested common disease-initiation mechanisms.

Sequences MGHDK (CDR1) and SYGVNS (CDR2) are obtained from the germline V gene. Trimmed from V: 6 bases; trimmed from J: 5 bases; junction bases lacking a gene match: 10. Taken from cysteine to phenylalanine, the CDR3 has 15 residues. This entry keeps only the CDR3 DNA: 45 bases, framed from base 1. About this clonotype itself: Its antigen target is currently unknown. One base away there is no much larger clone; base qualities are not given.

The instrument was an Illumina HiSeq 2500. TCR beta libraries were prepared by quantitative 5'-RACE with molecular barcodes. From the authors' description of their analysis: A new computational method, built on a probabilistic model of VDJ rearrangement, was used to identify disease-linked TCR variants. The public reads were reanalyzed by TCRdb: fastp trimming at Q25, MiXCR alignment, in-frame beta chains only. Duplicate CDR3 protein sequences are folded into a single record with the most common DNA and genes. These V and J calls are TCRdb output, not the study's own analysis. The table for this sample lists roughly 350,000 distinct CDR3 sequences; around 7.6% of them were counted only once. Clones ranked in the top ten supply about 14% of the sample.

Recombination joined TRBV25-1 with TRBJ2-5; 9 junctional bases match TRBD1. This sequence originates from a male donor with ankylosing spondylitis. The sample was blood, either unsorted or a sorted T cell fraction (not recorded which). The DNA sequence is as follows: TGTGCCAGCAGGGGACAGGGTGCCCCCGGGGAGACCCAGTACTTC. Its coded protein is CASRGQGAPGETQYF.